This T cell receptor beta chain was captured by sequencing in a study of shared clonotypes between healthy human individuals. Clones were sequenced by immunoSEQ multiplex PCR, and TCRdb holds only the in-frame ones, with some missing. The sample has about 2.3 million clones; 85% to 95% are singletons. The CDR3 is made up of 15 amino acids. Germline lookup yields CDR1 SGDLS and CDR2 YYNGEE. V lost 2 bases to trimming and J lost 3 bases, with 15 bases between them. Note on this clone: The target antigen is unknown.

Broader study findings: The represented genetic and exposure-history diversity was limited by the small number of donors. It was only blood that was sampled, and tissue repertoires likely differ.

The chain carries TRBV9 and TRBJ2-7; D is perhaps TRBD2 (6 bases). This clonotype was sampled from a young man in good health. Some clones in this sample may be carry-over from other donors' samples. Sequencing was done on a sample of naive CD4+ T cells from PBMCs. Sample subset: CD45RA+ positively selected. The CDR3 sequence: CASSVGGDRSYEQYF. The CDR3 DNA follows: TGTGCCAGCAGCGTCGGCGGGGACCGTAGCTACGAGCAGTACTTC.